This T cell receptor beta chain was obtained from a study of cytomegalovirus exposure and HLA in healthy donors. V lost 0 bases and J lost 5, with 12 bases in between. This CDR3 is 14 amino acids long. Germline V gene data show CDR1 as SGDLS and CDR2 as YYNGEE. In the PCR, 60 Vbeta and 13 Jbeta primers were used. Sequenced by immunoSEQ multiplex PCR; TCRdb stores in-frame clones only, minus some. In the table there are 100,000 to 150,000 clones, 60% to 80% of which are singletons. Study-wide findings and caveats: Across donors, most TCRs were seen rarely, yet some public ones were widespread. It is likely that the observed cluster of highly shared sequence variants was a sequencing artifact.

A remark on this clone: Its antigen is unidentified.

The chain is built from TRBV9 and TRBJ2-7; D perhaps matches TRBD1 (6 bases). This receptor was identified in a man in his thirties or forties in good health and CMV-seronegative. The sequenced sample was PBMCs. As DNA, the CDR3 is TGTGCCAGCAGCGTAGGGGACACCGGGGACGAGCAGTACTTC. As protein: CASSVGDTGDEQYF.